These T cell receptor beta chains were read from a single sample in a study of lymphopenia after photon versus proton radiotherapy. Method: immunoSEQ multiplex PCR; TCRdb's copy keeps in-frame clones and lacks some. The data contain roughly 76,000 clones, 80% to 95% of them singletons. The material sequenced was peripheral blood, taken from a patient treated with photon-based radiotherapy. These receptors all come from a woman aged 35 to 49 with cholangiocarcinoma. CDR3s include the opening cysteine and the closing phenylalanine or tryptophan.

>TRBJ2-3|TRBV30
CASSRASTDTQYF
>TRBJ2-1|TRBV6-1
CASSEGSASYNEQFF
>TRBJ2-1|TRBV5-8
CASSPGQGRNEQFF
>TRBJ2-5|TRBV7-2
CASSALGGETQYF
>TRBJ1-1|TRBV7-9
CASSLTQSPNTEAFF
>TRBJ1-2|TRBV19
CASSTQGGVGYGYTF
>TRBJ1-1|TRBV5-8
CASTLGLSNTEAFF
>TRBJ1-4|TRBV28
CASRGRTVGEKLFF
>TRBJ1-2|TRBV7-9
CASSRGQGSGYTF
>TRBJ1-3|TRBV30
CAWSLFGNSGNTIYF
>TRBJ2-7|TRBV28
CASSLPGFYEQYF
>TRBJ1-2|TRBV30
CAWNKPDITNYGYTF
>TRBJ2-3|TRBV4-1
CASSQDWRGTTDTQYF
>TRBJ1-5|TRBV28
CASGVRYQPQHF
>TRBJ1-2|TRBV30
CAWSLQTGSDYTF
>TRBJ2-1|TRBV7-9
CASSPGLAGGVRLEEQFF
>TRBJ2-1|TRBV19
CASSRQTGTDEQFF
>TRBJ1-3|TRBV30
CAWTRASSFSGNTIYF
>TRBJ2-1|TRBV19
CASSQDLKRGGLYNEQFF
>TRBJ1-2|TRBV29-1
CSVEPRVEGGYTF
>TRBJ2-3|TRBV7-3
CASSLSGGLSTDTQYF
>TRBJ1-1|TRBV30
CAWRRIRQGNTEAFF
>TRBJ2-1|TRBV2
CASRGGTGGPVYEQFF
>TRBJ2-7|TRBV9
CASSVGAGGRYEQYF
>TRBJ1-1|TRBV7-8
CASSLRGTEAFF
>TRBJ2-7|TRBV15
CATSRGLAGTEQYF
>TRBJ1-2|TRBV7-2
CASSLDSSFYGYTF
>TRBJ1-1|TRBV28
CASSIRPNTEAFF
>TRBJ2-3|TRBV18
CASSPLSLATQYF
>TRBJ2-2|TRBV7-9
CASSHEGESGELFF
>TRBJ2-7|TRBV18
CASSPDPGTYEQYF
>TRBJ1-1|TRBV7-9
CASSFGGSMNTEAFF
>TRBJ2-5|TRBV27
CASSVIAQETQYF
>TRBJ2-7|TRBV20-1
CSARGRYEQYF
>TRBJ1-6|TRBV13
CASSLGDRLSPLHF
>TRBJ1-2|TRBV6-5
CASSYESGNYGYTF
>TRBJ2-7|TRBV10-1
CASSKDPSSYEQYF
>TRBJ1-1|TRBV10-3
CAISRQGEGTEAFF
>TRBJ1-1|TRBV18
CASSPLMAGDNTEAFF
>TRBJ2-7|TRBV28
CASSPQGNPYEQYF